This T cell receptor beta chain was recorded in a study of blood T cell repertoires in COVID-19. Profiling relied on immunoSEQ multiplex PCR, and the TCRdb table lists in-frame clones only, not all of them. The sample consists of about 380,000 clones, roughly 91% of them appearing once. Adults between about 18 and 95 years of age took part from under 30 US areas. Two negative PCRs, clearance, or symptom resolution characterized the recovered Cohort 3 donors. The CDR3 totals 15 residues. The V gene's germline CDR1 is DFQATT and CDR2 SNEGSKA (reference sequence). Deletions cut 3 bases from V and 2 bases from J, with 15 bases between.

The clonotype was recovered from a woman aged 18-29 years who had recovered from COVID-19. The specimen was PBMCs or T cells enriched from blood (not recorded which). The genes are TRBV20-1 and TRBJ2-3; D is perhaps TRBD2 (6 bases). The CDR3 DNA is TGCAGTGCTAGTGCGGGGAGTGGAGACACAGATACGCAGTATTTT. It codes for CSASAGSGDTDTQYF.